These T cell receptor beta chains were read from a single sample in a study of vaccination effects on CD4 cells after COVID-19. Only in-frame clones appear in the TCRdb table, and some are missing; sequencing was by immunoSEQ multiplex PCR. The data contain around 66,000 clones, around 75% of them singletons. These receptors lack a known antigen. The sample consisted of CD4+ T cells from PBMCs cultured with HCoV-OC43 spike peptides, taken before COVID-19 vaccination. These receptors were collected from a human donor who received a COVID-19 vaccine. Each CDR3 is given without its conserved first and last residue. Part of the rows lack a size; the others show once, few, many or a class for expanded clones.

J	V	size	CDR3
TRBJ2-1	TRBV5-1	-	ASNSGTSGFYNEQF
TRBJ2-2	TRBV7-2	-	ASSLVTDTGELF
TRBJ1-5	TRBV24-1	-	ATSDGDRAINQPQH
TRBJ2-3	TRBV7-3	-	ASSKGLALDTQY
TRBJ2-2	TRBV7-3	-	ASSFASGGVTGELF
TRBJ1-2	TRBV9	few	ASTAIGSYYGYT
TRBJ2-3	TRBV20-1	-	SASKDTQY
TRBJ1-5	TRBV2	-	ASSVGQRNQPQH
TRBJ1-1	TRBV3-1/TRBV3-2	-	ASSSVHTEAF
TRBJ1-3	TRBV6-5	-	ASLRGAAGNTIY
TRBJ1-3	TRBV12-3/TRBV12-4	-	ASSPSVDTIY
TRBJ1-1	TRBV18	-	ASSPPGPTEAF
TRBJ2-5	TRBV4-2	-	ASSQDPQRGEETQY
TRBJ1-1	TRBV10-3	-	AISESAGRVEAF
TRBJ1-1	TRBV10-3	-	AISDMETEAF
TRBJ1-2	TRBV28	-	ASSLRAQARLLYGYT
TRBJ1-5	TRBV4-3	few	ASSQDLLRNSNQPQH
TRBJ1-2	TRBV9	-	ASSVITSPNGYT
TRBJ1-2	TRBV7-8	few	ASSLLRSILYGYT
TRBJ2-2	TRBV30	few	AWRNGRALNTGELF
TRBJ2-3	TRBV7-3	-	ASSLTSGGSTDTQY
TRBJ1-2	TRBV4-1	-	ASSQGQGPMRSYT
TRBJ2-1	TRBV9	-	ASSVDPNNEQF
TRBJ1-2	TRBV7-6	-	ASSSYRGRNYGYT
TRBJ2-2	TRBV2	-	ASSAKGTGELF
TRBJ2-3	TRBV5-1	-	ASSLVGDTQY
TRBJ1-1	TRBV5-5	-	ASSLGGPPEAF
TRBJ2-2	TRBV10-2	-	ASSDRLRTRNTGELF
TRBJ2-1	TRBV10-2	few	ASSEMGQGKDNEQF
TRBJ1-6	TRBV27	-	ASRGPIGSPLH
TRBJ1-4	TRBV11-2	-	ASSLQGAMEKLF